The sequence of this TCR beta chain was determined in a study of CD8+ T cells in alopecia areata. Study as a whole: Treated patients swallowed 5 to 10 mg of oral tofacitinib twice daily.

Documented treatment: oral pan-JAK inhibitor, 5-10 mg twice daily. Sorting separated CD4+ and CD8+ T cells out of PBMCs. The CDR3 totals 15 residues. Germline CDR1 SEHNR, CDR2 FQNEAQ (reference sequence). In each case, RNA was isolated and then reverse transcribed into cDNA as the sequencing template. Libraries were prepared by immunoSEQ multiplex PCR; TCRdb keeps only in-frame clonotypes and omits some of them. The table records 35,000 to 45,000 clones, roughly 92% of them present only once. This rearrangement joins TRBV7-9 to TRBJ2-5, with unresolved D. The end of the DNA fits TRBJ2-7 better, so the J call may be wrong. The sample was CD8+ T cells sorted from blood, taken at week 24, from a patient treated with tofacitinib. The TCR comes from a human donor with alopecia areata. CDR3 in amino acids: CASSSLFLYSYEQYF. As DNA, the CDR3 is TGTGCCAGCAGCTCCCTATTTCTATACTCCTACGAGCAGTACTTC.